These 25 T cell receptor beta chains originate from one sample sequenced in a study of blood T cells in healthy people across ages. The authors ran a second PCR of 7 to 11 cycles using a sample-barcoded 5' primer and a J-beta primer mix. TCRdb called the 5' RACE reads again in MiXCR, with one record for every CDR3 protein. The sample consists of 700,000 to 800,000 distinct CDR3 sequences, around 46% of them appearing once. Sample: blood. The source is a woman between 55 and 75 years old in good health.

V usage is TRBV20-1 and J usage is TRBJ2-5; 15 bases align to TRBD2. The J call may be wrong; the DNA end is better matched by TRBJ2-1. There are 15 residues in the CDR3. The germline gives CDR1 DFQATT, CDR2 SNEGSKA (reference sequence). The CDR3 region is CSAGTSGGYQETQFF. The CDR3 DNA reads as TGCAGTGCAGGGACTAGCGGGGGGTACCAAGAGACCCAGTTCTTC.

V gene TRBV29-1 combines with J gene TRBJ2-7; 9 positions match TRBD1. Germline CDR1 reads SQVTM; CDR2 reads ANQGSEA. With V trimmed by 1 base and J by 2 bases, 3 bases remained unmatched. CDR3 length equals 14 residues. The CDR3 region is CSVEGQGDTYEQYF. The CDR3 bases are TGCAGCGTTGAAGGACAGGGGGACACCTACGAGCAGTACTTC.

The chain has TRBV20-1 and TRBJ1-1; D is ambiguous. Trimming cost V 6 bases and J 3 bases, with 11 bases left between them. Germline CDR1 and CDR2: DFQATT and SNEGSKA (reference sequence). This CDR3 region has 12 residues. Here the CDR3 DNA reads TGCAGTGCCACTCCGGCGGACACTGAAGCTTTCTTT. This encodes CSATPADTEAFF.

This clonotype was observed a handful of times. This clone may be a read error of a much larger clone one base away. This chain joins TRBV12-3 or TRBV12-4 and TRBJ2-5; D is unclear. The CDR3 is 12 amino acids. Trimming pared 2 bases from V and 11 bases from J, leaving 12 bases between. The CDR3 loop reads CASSLSYNEQYF. CDR3 DNA sequence: TGTGCCAGCAGTTTATCTTACAATGAGCAGTACTTC.

This clonotype was seen a few times. The rearrangement joins TRBV6-6 to TRBJ2-1; TRBD1 aligns across 8 bases. Per germline, CDR1 MNHNY and CDR2 SVGAGI (reference sequence). After removal of 7 bases from V and 4 bases from J, the junction contained 6 bases not matched to a gene. CDR3 length: 14 residues. The CDR3 sequence is CASTGTGQYNEQFF. Written as DNA, the CDR3 is TGTGCCAGCACGGGGACAGGTCAATACAATGAGCAGTTCTTC.

This rearrangement joins TRBV29-1 to TRBJ2-4, with 9 bases fitting TRBD1. With the DNA end fitting TRBJ2-1 better, the J assignment may be wrong. CDR1 SQVTM and CDR2 ANQGSEA come from the germline V gene. There are 17 residues in the CDR3. The CDR3 DNA is TGCAGCGTTGGACACAACAGGGGGCTAAGCGCCAAAAACATTCAGTTCTTC. Residues: CSVGHNRGLSAKNIQFF.

The table lists this clonotype with many counts. The V gene is TRBV5-1, the J gene TRBJ2-1, with D unresolved. Trimming left V 5 bases short and J 0 bases short, with 15 bases between. CDR3 size: 16 residues. Germline CDR1 reads SGHRS; CDR2 reads YFSETQ. CDR3: CASSSTLLSSYNEQFF. Written as DNA, the CDR3 is TGCGCCAGCAGTTCGACCTTACTTAGCTCCTACAATGAGCAGTTCTTC.

The chain carries TRBV6-2 or TRBV6-3 and TRBJ1-6; D is possibly TRBD1 (6 bases). The germline CDR1 and CDR2 sequences are MNHEY and SVGEGT. V shed 6 bases and J shed 13 bases, with 19 bases lying between them. This CDR3 has 14 amino acids. The CDR3 here is CASSTGTLLYPLHF. The CDR3 DNA reads as TGTGCCAGCAGCACCGGGACACTCCTTTACCCCCTCCACTTT.

The table lists this clonotype with a count of one. The V and J genes are TRBV10-3 and TRBJ1-2, with 10 bases fitting TRBD1. The CDR3 runs to 15 residues. CDR1 is ENHRY, CDR2 SYGVKD, per germline. V was clipped by 3 bases and J by 3 bases; unmatched bases: 4. CDR3 bases: TGTGCCATCAGTGACCGGGACAGGGGCTACTATGGCTACACCTTC. Its protein product is CAISDRDRGYYGYTF.

Comment on this clonotype: Possible read error: a much larger clone is one base away. The gene calls are TRBV10-3 and TRBJ2-1, with 8 bases lining up with TRBD2. Germline lookup yields CDR1 ENHRY and CDR2 SYGVKD. CDR3 length equals 13 residues. Trimming took 6 bases from V and 9 from J; bases not matched to a gene: 7. CDR3 in amino acids: CAIRSRGGTEQFF. The CDR3 region has the DNA TGTGCCATCAGGTCCCGCGGGGGGACTGAGCAGTTCTTC.

CDR3 sequence: CASSQFGTGTDTQYF. The CDR3 DNA reads as TGTGCCAGCAGCCAATTTGGGACCGGCACAGATACGCAGTATTTT. The chain has TRBV4-2 and TRBJ2-3; D is tentatively TRBD1 or TRBD2 (5 bases each). CDR1 is LGHNA and CDR2 is YNFKEQ in the germline V gene. The germline V and J ends were trimmed by 2 bases and 1 base, with 10 bases remaining between them. This CDR3 comprises 15 residues.

The chain recombines TRBV2 with TRBJ2-7; D may correspond to TRBD1 or TRBD2 (5 bases each). V was cut by 8 bases and J by 3 bases, with 11 bases left in between. The CDR3 totals 12 residues. The germline gives CDR1 SNHLY, CDR2 FYNNEI. The CDR3 here is CASGTENYEQYF. Written as DNA, the CDR3 is TGTGCCAGCGGGACGGAGAACTACGAGCAGTACTTC. The variable domain in full, with the rest retrieved from reference TRBV2 and TRBJ2-7, is EPEVTQTPSHQVTQMGQEVILRCVPISNHLYFYWYRQILGQKVEFLVSFYNNEISEKSEIFDDQFSVERPDGSNFTLKIRSTKLEDSAMYFCASGTENYEQYFGPGTRLTVT.

In the case of this clonotype: A single base separates this from a much larger clone, so it may be a read error. The chain couples TRBV20-1 to TRBJ2-3; D not resolved. V shed 0 bases and J shed 3 bases, with 1 base lying between them. CDR3 size: 11 residues. Germline V gene data show CDR1 as DFQATT and CDR2 as SNEGSKA (reference sequence). The CDR3 DNA follows: TGCAGTGCTAGAGAAACAGATACGCAGTATTTT. Its translation is CSARETDTQYF.

Only one count was recorded for this clonotype. The chain links TRBV7-9 to TRBJ1-1; the match to TRBD1 covers 7 bases. The CDR3 extends over 17 amino acids. Germline loops: CDR1 SEHNR, CDR2 FQNEAQ (reference sequence). Trimming removed 5 bases from V and 0 bases from J; junction bases left unmatched: 12. The chain's CDR3 is CASSPDRGQSMNTEAFF. Written as DNA, the CDR3 is TGTGCCAGCAGCCCGGATAGGGGACAGAGTATGAACACTGAAGCTTTCTTT.

This clonotype has a handful of counts. The gene calls are TRBV5-1 and TRBJ2-2; 10 nucleotides line up with TRBD1. The CDR3 covers 15 residues. After removal of 4 bases from V and 6 bases from J, the junction contained 6 bases not matched to a gene. CDR1 and CDR2 (germline): SGHRS, YFSETQ. CDR3 sequence (DNA): TGCGCCAGCAGCATCTCCGGGACAGGGGCCGGGGAGCTGTTTTTT. It codes for CASSISGTGAGELFF. Using reference TRBV5-1 and TRBJ2-2 for the parts outside the CDR3, the full variable domain is KAGVTQTPRYLIKTRGQQVTLSCSPISGHRSVSWYQQTPGQGLQFLFEYFSETQRNKGNFPGRFSGRQFSNSRSEMNVSTLELGDSALYLCASSISGTGAGELFFGEGSRLTVL.

The chain recombines TRBV12-3 or TRBV12-4 with TRBJ2-1, with D unclear. V gave up 5 bases and J gave up 8 bases, with 13 bases separating them. CDR3 length: 13 amino acids. The CDR3 protein is CASSTWSSDEQFF. CDR3 bases: TGTGCCAGCAGTACATGGAGCAGCGATGAGCAGTTCTTC.

This clonotype was seen many times. The chain links TRBV29-1 to TRBJ2-7; 8 nucleotides align to TRBD1. The CDR3 has 13 residues. CDR1 is SQVTM and CDR2 is ANQGSEA in the germline V gene. V gave up 7 bases and J gave up 2 bases; unmatched junction bases: 7. Written as DNA, the CDR3 is TGCAGCGCTCGGACAGGGCCCCCCTACGAGCAGTACTTC. This gives the protein CSARTGPPYEQYF.

As for this clonotype: This may be a read error: a much more frequent sequence differs by one nucleotide. The chain recombines TRBV7-2 with TRBJ2-7, with 11 bases aligning to TRBD1. V shed 4 bases, J shed 4 bases, and the junction held 6 bases outside the gene matches. Germline assignment: CDR1 SGHTA and CDR2 FQGNSA. The CDR3 is 15 residues long. CDR3 bases: TGTGCCAGCAGCTCAAGGACAGGGGGCTGGTACGAGCAGTACTTC. Encoded protein: CASSSRTGGWYEQYF.

Only one count was recorded for this clonotype. The chain couples TRBV28 to TRBJ1-1; possible D gene TRBD1, 5 bases. This CDR3 region has 13 residues. V was pared by 5 bases and J by 11 bases, with 18 bases between. The germline V gene has CDR1 MDHEN and CDR2 SYDVKM. The CDR3 region has the DNA TGTGCCAGCAGTGCCTTGACAGAGGTTGAGGCTTTCTTT. This gives the protein CASSALTEVEAFF. The full variable domain, its missing parts supplied by reference TRBV28 and TRBJ1-1, is DVKVTQSSRYLVKRTGEKVFLECVQDMDHENMFWYRQDPGLGLRLIYFSYDVKMKEKGDIPEGYSVSREKKERFSLILESASTNQTSMYLCASSALTEVEAFFGQGTRLTVV.

This rearrangement joins TRBV15 to TRBJ2-5; 9 positions agree with TRBD1. Germline V gives CDR1 LNHNV, CDR2 YYDKDF (reference sequence). V shed 8 bases, J shed 7 bases, and the junction held 8 bases outside the gene matches. CDR3 size: 13 residues. The CDR3 DNA reads as TGTGCCACCCATACAGGGGGCCTGGGGACCCAGTACTTC. Protein: CATHTGGLGTQYF.

On this clonotype itself: With a much larger clone just one base away, this may be a read error. This CDR3 is CSVEEEDTHGYTF. DNA of the CDR3: TGCAGCGTTGAAGAGGAAGACACCCATGGCTACACCTTC. The V and J genes are TRBV29-1 and TRBJ1-2; D is ambiguous. This CDR3 spans 13 amino acids. From germline, CDR1 is SQVTM and CDR2 ANQGSEA. Trimming shortened V by 0 bases and J by 6 bases, and 11 bases separated the two germline ends.

This rearrangement joins TRBV11-3 to TRBJ2-3; D remains unclear. V shed 5 bases and J shed 1 base, with 10 bases lying between them. Germline CDR1 and CDR2: SGHNT and YENEEA. The CDR3 totals 14 residues. This CDR3 reads CASSQDGRTDTQYF. The CDR3 DNA reads TGTGCCAGCAGCCAGGACGGGCGCACAGATACGCAGTATTTT.

Many counts were recorded for this clonotype. One end of the junction varies from germline; a read error may be responsible. The chain links TRBV7-7 to TRBJ2-1; weak D call: TRBD1 (6 bases). Germline V gene data show CDR1 as SSHAT and CDR2 as FNYEAQ (reference sequence). This CDR3 contains 18 residues. The CDR3 here is CASSLGGPEEDSYNEQFF. As DNA, the CDR3 is TGTGCTAGCAGCTTAGGGGGACCCGAGGAGGACTCCTACAATGAGCAGTTCTTC.

The rearrangement uses TRBV29-1 and TRBJ2-5, with D possibly being TRBD2 (6 bases). This CDR3 has 14 residues. V was clipped by 8 bases and J by 4 bases, with 20 bases between them. Germline CDR1 SQVTM, CDR2 ANQGSEA. CDR3 coding DNA: TGCAGCTTCCGGGACTCATCCTCGGGAGAGACCCAGTACTTC. It codes for CSFRDSSSGETQYF.

This rearrangement joins TRBV7-9 to TRBJ2-3, with 8 bases fitting TRBD2. Per the germline V gene, CDR1 is SEHNR and CDR2 is FQNEAQ (reference sequence). This CDR3 has 14 amino acids. Germline trimming cut 8 bases from V and 2 bases from J; bases unmatched to any gene: 6. Here the CDR3 DNA reads TGTGCCAGCGATAGCGGGATTCACACAGATACGCAGTATTTT. Translation: CASDSGIHTDTQYF.